Following are 25 T cell receptor beta chains from one sample sequenced in a study of T cell responses to AZD1222 COVID-19 vaccine. Sequenced by immunoSEQ multiplex PCR; TCRdb stores in-frame clones only, minus some. The table has about 120,000 clones, about 85% seen once. The material was peripheral blood, obtained 28 days after the second AZD1222 dose. These receptors were taken from an adult who received the AZD1222 COVID-19 vaccine.

The chain recombines TRBV18 with TRBJ1-5; 7 positions match TRBD1. Trimming cost V 6 bases and J 4 bases; bases outside gene matches: 3. Germline CDR1 KGHSH, CDR2 LQKENI. CDR3 length: 13 amino acids. In DNA, the CDR3 is TGTGCCAGCTCGGGACAGAGAAATCAGCCCCAGCATTTT. Protein product: CASSGQRNQPQHF.

This chain connects TRBV7-8 to TRBJ2-1; unclear D gene. Germline assignment: CDR1 SGHVS and CDR2 FQNEAQ. Deletions cut 3 bases from V and 9 bases from J, with 12 bases between. The CDR3 extends over 13 amino acids. The CDR3 DNA reads as TGTGCCAGCAGCTTGAGTAGGCTGAGTGAGCAGTTCTTC. Protein sequence: CASSLSRLSEQFF.

The chain recombines TRBV5-1 with TRBJ2-7, with 9 bases lining up with TRBD1. Germline V gene lookup returns CDR1 SGHRS and CDR2 YFSETQ. V trimming: 4 bases; J trimming: 3 bases; junction bases outside the gene matches: 8. There are 15 residues in the CDR3. CDR3 sequence: CASSQSQGASYEQYF. CDR3 bases: TGCGCCAGCAGCCAATCACAGGGGGCGAGCTACGAGCAGTACTTC.

J is TRBJ2-1 and V is TRBV7-8; D may be TRBD1 (5 bases). CDR1 SGHVS and CDR2 FQNEAQ come from the germline V gene. Trimming stripped 5 bases from V and 8 bases from J, with 10 bases between. CDR3 size: 12 residues. Written as DNA, the CDR3 is TGTGCCAGCAGCCTCCGCAGGGATGAGCAGTTCTTC. This sequence encodes CASSLRRDEQFF.

On this clone: Other nucleotide sequences in the sample specify the same CDR3. The J gene is TRBJ2-1, the V gene TRBV14; unclear D gene. Germline CDR1 and CDR2: SGHDN and FVKESK. CDR3 length: 15 amino acids. The germline V and J ends were trimmed by 1 base and 5 bases, with 12 bases remaining between them. The CDR3 spells CASSQVRRVHNEQFF. For the CDR3, the DNA is TGTGCCAGCAGCCAAGTCAGGCGTGTCCACAATGAGCAGTTCTTC.

The V and J genes are TRBV5-7 and TRBJ2-7, with D unclear. TRBV5-7 is recorded as an ORF, its role being uncertain. The CDR3 covers 15 residues. V shed 2 bases and J shed 0 bases, with 12 bases lying between them. Written as DNA, the CDR3 is TGTGCCAGCAGCTTTGCCCAGACGCTCTCCTACGAGCAGTACTTC. This codes for CASSFAQTLSYEQYF.

The J gene is TRBJ1-2, the V gene TRBV27; 9 bases agree with TRBD1. Per the germline V gene, CDR1 is MNHEY and CDR2 is SMNVEV (reference sequence). There are 14 residues in the CDR3. Germline trimming cut 7 bases from V and 4 bases from J; bases unmatched to any gene: 7. The CDR3 sequence is CASKGTGKGYGYTF. DNA of the CDR3: TGTGCCAGCAAAGGGACAGGGAAAGGCTATGGCTACACCTTC.

The chain joins TRBV5-4 to TRBJ2-3, with D unresolved. Germline V gives CDR1 SGHNT, CDR2 YYREEE (reference sequence). Trimming shortened V by 0 bases and J by 0 bases, and 2 bases separated the two germline ends. The CDR3 totals 13 residues. The CDR3 sequence is CASSLGSTDTQYF. The CDR3 region has the DNA TGTGCCAGCAGCTTGGGTAGCACAGATACGCAGTATTTT.

The V and J genes are TRBV12-1 and TRBJ1-1; the table assigns TRBD1, which was not confirmed against the DNA. TRBV12-1 corresponds to a pseudogene. The CDR3 extends over 13 amino acids. In nucleotides, the CDR3 is TGTGCCAGCAGCTCTGGGGCAAGTACTGAAGCTTTCTTT. Its protein is CASSSGASTEAFF.

V and J are TRBV5-1 and TRBJ2-5, with TRBD2 as a possible D gene (6 bases). The CDR3 runs to 15 residues. Trimming left V 7 bases short and J 2 bases short, with 18 bases between. Looked up from germline, CDR1 is SGHRS and CDR2 is YFSETQ. The CDR3 here is CASGGVAGTQETQYF. The CDR3, as DNA: TGCGCCAGCGGCGGGGTGGCGGGGACTCAAGAGACCCAGTACTTC.

CDR3: CASTSGTASYEQYF. DNA of the CDR3: TGTGCCAGTACCTCTGGGACAGCCTCCTACGAGCAGTACTTC. The gene calls are TRBV19 and TRBJ2-7, with 7 bases matching TRBD1. V was clipped by 7 bases and J by 0 bases; unmatched bases: 6. This CDR3 has 14 amino acids. Germline CDR1 and CDR2: LNHDA and SQIVND (reference sequence).

The V call is TRBV6-1, the J call TRBJ1-5; D may be TRBD1 (6 bases). The germline gives CDR1 MNHNS, CDR2 SASEGT. Trimming removed 3 bases from V and 0 bases from J, with 15 bases in between. The length of the CDR3 is 17 residues. The CDR3 DNA reads as TGTGCCAGCAGTGATACAGGGAAGAGCTATAGCAATCAGCCCCAGCATTTT. Protein sequence: CASSDTGKSYSNQPQHF.

The chain couples TRBV30 to TRBJ1-4, with 7 bases aligning to TRBD1. This CDR3 has 14 residues. V shed 4 bases and J 8 bases; nucleotides not matched to a gene: 10. In germline, CDR1 is GTSNPN, CDR2 SVGIG (reference sequence). The CDR3 sequence: CAWTQTGKQEKLFF. The CDR3, as DNA: TGTGCCTGGACCCAGACAGGGAAACAGGAAAAACTGTTTTTT. The entire variable domain, with the rest obtained from reference TRBV30 and TRBJ1-4, is as follows: SQTIHQWPATLVQPVGSPLSLECTVEGTSNPNLYWYRQAAGRGLQLLFYSVGIGQISSEVPQNLSASRPQDRQFILSSKKLLLSDSGFYLCAWTQTGKQEKLFFGSGTQLSVL.

The chain joins TRBV27 to TRBJ2-1, with no clear D. V was shortened by 8 bases and J by 5 bases, with 7 bases between the two germline ends. The CDR3 totals 11 residues. Germline V gives CDR1 MNHEY, CDR2 SMNVEV (reference sequence). As DNA, the CDR3 is TGTGCCAGCGCGGTGGACAATGAGCAGTTCTTC. Amino acid sequence: CASAVDNEQFF.

The V gene is TRBV20-1, the J gene TRBJ1-4; D unresolved. The CDR3 covers 11 residues. Trimming pared 3 bases from V and 8 bases from J, leaving 7 bases between. The germline gives CDR1 DFQATT, CDR2 SNEGSKA (reference sequence). CDR3 coding DNA: TGCAGTGCTAGTATGGGGGAAAAACTGTTTTTT. Translating gives CSASMGEKLFF.

The chain has TRBV2 and TRBJ2-5, with D perhaps TRBD2 (6 bases). CDR1 and CDR2 (germline): SNHLY, FYNNEI. The CDR3 is 16 residues long. V shed 6 bases and J shed 1 base, with 18 bases lying between them. The CDR3 protein is CASRGGILLFQETQYF. The CDR3 DNA reads as TGTGCCAGCAGGGGGGGTATCCTACTTTTCCAAGAGACCCAGTACTTC.

With respect to this clone: At the DNA level, this CDR3 is encoded by other sequences in the same sample as well. The chain carries TRBV5-5 and TRBJ2-7, with TRBD1 matching over 7 bases. The CDR3 is 13 amino acids. CDR1 and CDR2 (germline): SGHKS, YYEKEE (reference sequence). J lost 2 bases, V lost 5 bases, and 4 bases had no gene match. The CDR3 DNA is TGTGCCAGCAGTCGACAGGGAGCCTACGAGCAGTACTTC. It encodes CASSRQGAYEQYF. Full variable domain (outside the CDR3, taken from reference TRBV5-5 and TRBJ2-7): DAGVTQSPTHLIKTRGQQVTLRCSPISGHKSVSWYQQVLGQGPQFIFQYYEKEERGRGNFPDRFSARQFPNYSSELNVNALLLGDSALYLCASSRQGAYEQYFGPGTRLTVT.

This rearrangement joins TRBV2 to TRBJ2-7; 10 bases are a match to TRBD1. Germline V gene lookup returns CDR1 SNHLY and CDR2 FYNNEI. The CDR3 length is 14 residues. V shed 6 bases and J 3 bases; nucleotides not matched to a gene: 5. CDR3 coding DNA: TGTGCCAGCAGCACCGGGACAGGGGACTACGAGCAGTACTTC. The encoded protein is CASSTGTGDYEQYF.

This sequence joins TRBV6-5 and TRBJ1-5, with 9 positions matching TRBD1. J gave up 7 bases and V 6 bases, and 7 bases lay outside the gene matches. The CDR3 spans 14 residues. In germline, CDR1 is MNHEY, CDR2 SVGAGI. CDR3 residues: CASSPGTGKQPQHF. The CDR3 coding sequence is TGTGCCAGCAGCCCCGGGACAGGGAAACAGCCCCAGCATTTT.

Turning to this clone: Other DNA sequences in this sample translate to the same CDR3. The rearrangement joins TRBV5-4 to TRBJ2-7; no firm D call. Germline V gene data show CDR1 as SGHNT and CDR2 as YYREEE (reference sequence). Trimming removed 0 bases at V and 0 bases at J, with 4 bases between. CDR3 size: 13 residues. The DNA for the CDR3 is TGTGCCAGCAGCTTGGGCAGCTCCTACGAGCAGTACTTC. As protein: CASSLGSSYEQYF.

The chain links TRBV19 to TRBJ1-5; D possibly corresponds to TRBD1 (6 bases). The germline V and J ends were trimmed by 5 bases and 3 bases, with 11 bases remaining between them. Per the germline V gene, CDR1 is LNHDA and CDR2 is SQIVND (reference sequence). CDR3 size: 14 residues. CDR3 DNA: TGTGCCAGTAGTCAGGACAGACTCAATCAGCCCCAGCATTTT. Protein sequence: CASSQDRLNQPQHF.

The chain recombines TRBV10-2 with TRBJ2-2; 8 bases map to TRBD2. The CDR3 is 13 residues long. The V segment lost 5 bases and the J segment 4 bases; nucleotides outside the gene matches: 0. Germline V CDR1 and CDR2: WSHSY, SAAADI. CDR3 amino acids: CASSSGGTGELFF. In nucleotides, the CDR3 is TGCGCCAGCAGTAGCGGGGGCACCGGGGAGCTGTTTTTT.

The chain has TRBV7-2 and TRBJ1-3; no firm D call. The CDR3 has 16 amino acids. V shed 4 bases and J shed 0 bases, with 13 bases lying between them. The V gene's germline CDR1 is SGHTA and CDR2 FQGNSA. CDR3 residues: CASSSAGLSSGNTIYF. The CDR3 DNA follows: TGTGCCAGCAGCTCCGCGGGCCTTAGCTCTGGAAACACCATATATTTT. Combining the CDR3 with reference TRBV7-2 and TRBJ1-3 gives the whole variable domain GAGVSQSPSNKVTEKGKDVELRCDPISGHTALYWYRQSLGQGLEFLIYFQGNSAPDKSGLPSDRFSAERTGGSVSTLTIQRTQQEDSAVYLCASSSAGLSSGNTIYFGEGSWLTVV.

V and J are TRBV7-8 and TRBJ1-5, with unresolved D. The V gene lost 5 bases and the J gene lost 10 bases, with 12 bases spanning the gap. The CDR3 loop spans 12 amino acids. Germline V gene lookup returns CDR1 SGHVS and CDR2 FQNEAQ. CDR3 nucleotides: TGTGCCAGCAGCCCCCTTCCGGGACCCCAGCATTTT. This codes for CASSPLPGPQHF.

The chain links TRBV30 to TRBJ1-1; 9 bases map to TRBD1. In germline, CDR1 is GTSNPN, CDR2 SVGIG (reference sequence). This CDR3 has 14 amino acids. V was clipped by 2 bases and J by 6 bases; unmatched bases: 7. CDR3 protein: CAWSRQGVYAEAFF. CDR3 DNA sequence: TGTGCCTGGAGTAGACAGGGGGTATACGCTGAAGCTTTCTTT. Full variable domain (missing parts from reference TRBV30 and TRBJ1-1): SQTIHQWPATLVQPVGSPLSLECTVEGTSNPNLYWYRQAAGRGLQLLFYSVGIGQISSEVPQNLSASRPQDRQFILSSKKLLLSDSGFYLCAWSRQGVYAEAFFGQGTRLTVV.